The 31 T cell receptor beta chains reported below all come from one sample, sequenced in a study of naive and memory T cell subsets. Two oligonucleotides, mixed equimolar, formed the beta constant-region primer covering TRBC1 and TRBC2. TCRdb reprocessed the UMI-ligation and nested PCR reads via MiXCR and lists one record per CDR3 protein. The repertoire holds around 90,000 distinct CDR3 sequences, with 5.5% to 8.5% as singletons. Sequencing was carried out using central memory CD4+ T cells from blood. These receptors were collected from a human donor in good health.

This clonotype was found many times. CDR3 in amino acids: CASSQLVGQGDEQYF. The CDR3 DNA follows: TGTGCCAGCAGCCAACTGGTTGGGCAGGGCGACGAGCAGTACTTC. This chain connects TRBV7-9 to TRBJ2-7, with a weak D call TRBD1 (5 bases). Germline V gene sequence: CDR1 SEHNR, CDR2 FQNEAQ (reference sequence). This CDR3 contains 15 residues. Trimming removed 5 bases from V and 5 bases from J, with 19 bases in between.

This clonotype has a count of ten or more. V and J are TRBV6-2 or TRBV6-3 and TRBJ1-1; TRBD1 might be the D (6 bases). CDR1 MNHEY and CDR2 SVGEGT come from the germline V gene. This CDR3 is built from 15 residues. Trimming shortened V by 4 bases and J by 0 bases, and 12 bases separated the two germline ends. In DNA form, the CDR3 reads TGTGCCAGCAGTTTACCCCGGACAGTGAACACTGAAGCTTTCTTT. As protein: CASSLPRTVNTEAFF.

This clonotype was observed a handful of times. The CDR3 coding sequence is TGCAGCTTGCAGCGGGGGGGCGCCTACAATGAGCAGTTCTTC. Translating gives CSLQRGGAYNEQFF. V is TRBV29-1 and J is TRBJ2-1; 10 nucleotides line up with TRBD2. The germline gives CDR1 SQVTM, CDR2 ANQGSEA. V trimming: 8 bases; J trimming: 2 bases; junction bases outside the gene matches: 6. This CDR3 region has 14 residues.

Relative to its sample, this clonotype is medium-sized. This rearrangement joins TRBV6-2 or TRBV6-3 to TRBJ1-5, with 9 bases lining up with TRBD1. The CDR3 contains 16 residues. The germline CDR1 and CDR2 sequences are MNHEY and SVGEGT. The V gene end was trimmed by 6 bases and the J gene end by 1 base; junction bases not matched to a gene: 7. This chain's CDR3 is CASRKQGAGSNQPQHF. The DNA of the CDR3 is TGTGCCAGCAGAAAACAGGGGGCCGGGAGCAATCAGCCCCAGCATTTT.

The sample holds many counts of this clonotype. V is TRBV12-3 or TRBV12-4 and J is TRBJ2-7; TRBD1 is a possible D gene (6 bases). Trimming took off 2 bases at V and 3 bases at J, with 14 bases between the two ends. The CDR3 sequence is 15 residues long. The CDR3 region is CASSLRRGQNYEQYF. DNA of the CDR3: TGTGCCAGCAGTTTAAGGCGAGGACAGAACTACGAGCAGTACTTC.

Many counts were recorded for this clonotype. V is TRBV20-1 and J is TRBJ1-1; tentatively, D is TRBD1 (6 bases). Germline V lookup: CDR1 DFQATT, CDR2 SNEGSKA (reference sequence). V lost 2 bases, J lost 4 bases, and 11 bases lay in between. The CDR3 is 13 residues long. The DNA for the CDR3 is TGCAGTGCTAGACTGACAGGAGGCACTGAAGCTTTCTTT. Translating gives CSARLTGGTEAFF.

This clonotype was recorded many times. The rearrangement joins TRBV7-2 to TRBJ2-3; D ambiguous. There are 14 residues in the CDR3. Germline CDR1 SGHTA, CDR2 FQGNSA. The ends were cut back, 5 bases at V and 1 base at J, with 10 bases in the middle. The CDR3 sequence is CASSASRGTDTQYF. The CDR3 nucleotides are TGTGCCAGCAGCGCCTCACGAGGCACAGATACGCAGTATTTT.

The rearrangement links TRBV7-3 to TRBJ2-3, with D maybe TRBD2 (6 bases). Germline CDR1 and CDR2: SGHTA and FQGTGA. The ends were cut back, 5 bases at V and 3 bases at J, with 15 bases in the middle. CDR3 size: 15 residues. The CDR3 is CASSQAGGRTDTQYF. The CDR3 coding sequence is TGTGCCAGCAGCCAAGCGGGTGGAAGGACAGATACGCAGTATTTT. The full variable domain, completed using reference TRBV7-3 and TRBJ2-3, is GAGVSQTPSNKVTEKGKYVELRCDPISGHTALYWYRQSLGQGPEFLIYFQGTGAADDSGLPNDRFFAVRPEGSVSTLKIQRTERGDSAVYLCASSQAGGRTDTQYFGPGTRLTVL.

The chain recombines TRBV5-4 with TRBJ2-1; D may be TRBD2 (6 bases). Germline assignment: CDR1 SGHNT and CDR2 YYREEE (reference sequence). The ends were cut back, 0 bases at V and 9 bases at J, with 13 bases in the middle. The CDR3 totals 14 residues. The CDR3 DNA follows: TGTGCCAGCAGCTTGGACGGGAGTAGAGCTGAGCAGTTCTTC. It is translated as CASSLDGSRAEQFF.

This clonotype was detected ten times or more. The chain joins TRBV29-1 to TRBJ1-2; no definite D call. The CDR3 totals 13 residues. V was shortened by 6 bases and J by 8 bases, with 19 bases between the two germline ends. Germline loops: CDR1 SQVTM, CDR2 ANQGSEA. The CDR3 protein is CSVRLGNPEGYTF. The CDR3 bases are TGCAGCGTGCGCCTTGGGAACCCGGAGGGCTACACCTTC.

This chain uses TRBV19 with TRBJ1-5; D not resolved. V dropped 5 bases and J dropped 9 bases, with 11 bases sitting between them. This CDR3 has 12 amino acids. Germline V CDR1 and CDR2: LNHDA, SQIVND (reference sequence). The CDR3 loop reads CASSAQFGPQHF. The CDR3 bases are TGTGCCAGTAGTGCCCAGTTTGGGCCCCAGCATTTT.

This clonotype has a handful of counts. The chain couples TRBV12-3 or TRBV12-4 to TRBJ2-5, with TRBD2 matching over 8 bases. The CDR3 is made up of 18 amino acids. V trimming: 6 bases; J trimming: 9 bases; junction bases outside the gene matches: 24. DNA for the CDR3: TGTGCCAGCAGACATAAGGGGGGTCCCTCGGGACTAGGAAGAGCCCAGTACTTC. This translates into CASRHKGGPSGLGRAQYF.

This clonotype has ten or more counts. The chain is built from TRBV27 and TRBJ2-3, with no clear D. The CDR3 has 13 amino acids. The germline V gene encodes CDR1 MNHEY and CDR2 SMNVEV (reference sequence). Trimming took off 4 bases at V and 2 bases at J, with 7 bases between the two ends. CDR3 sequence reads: CASSSPITDTQYF. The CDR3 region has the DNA TGTGCCAGCAGTTCCCCAATCACAGATACGCAGTATTTT.

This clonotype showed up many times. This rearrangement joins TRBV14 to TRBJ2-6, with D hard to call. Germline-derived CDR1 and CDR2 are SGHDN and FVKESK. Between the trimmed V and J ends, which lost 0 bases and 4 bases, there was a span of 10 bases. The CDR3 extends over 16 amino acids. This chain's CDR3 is CASSQDQGRGANVLTF. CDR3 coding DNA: TGTGCCAGCAGCCAAGATCAAGGGCGCGGGGCCAACGTCCTGACTTTC.

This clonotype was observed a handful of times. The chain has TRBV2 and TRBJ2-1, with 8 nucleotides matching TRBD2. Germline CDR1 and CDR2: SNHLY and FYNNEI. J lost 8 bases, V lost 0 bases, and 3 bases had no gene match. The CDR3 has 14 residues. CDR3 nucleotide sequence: TGTGCCAGCAGTGAAGCCGGGACTAGACATGAGCAGTTCTTC. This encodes CASSEAGTRHEQFF. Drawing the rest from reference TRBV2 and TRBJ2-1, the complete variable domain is EPEVTQTPSHQVTQMGQEVILRCVPISNHLYFYWYRQILGQKVEFLVSFYNNEISEKSEIFDDQFSVERPDGSNFTLKIRSTKLEDSAMYFCASSEAGTRHEQFFGPGTRLTVL.

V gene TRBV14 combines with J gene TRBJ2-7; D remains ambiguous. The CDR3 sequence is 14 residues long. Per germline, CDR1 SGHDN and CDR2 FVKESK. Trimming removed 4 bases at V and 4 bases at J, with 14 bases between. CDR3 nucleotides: TGTGCCAGCAGCCGTCCGGAGAAACCATACGAGCAGTACTTC. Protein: CASSRPEKPYEQYF.

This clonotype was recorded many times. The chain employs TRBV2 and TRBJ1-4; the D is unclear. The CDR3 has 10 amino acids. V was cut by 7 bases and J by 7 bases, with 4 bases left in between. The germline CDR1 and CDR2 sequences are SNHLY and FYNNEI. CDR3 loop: CASISEKLFF. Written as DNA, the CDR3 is TGTGCCAGCATAAGTGAAAAACTGTTTTTT.

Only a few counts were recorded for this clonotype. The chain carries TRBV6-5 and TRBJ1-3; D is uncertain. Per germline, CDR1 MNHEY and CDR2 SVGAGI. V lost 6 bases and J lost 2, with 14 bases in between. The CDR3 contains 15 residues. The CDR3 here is CASSSKVGTGNTIYF. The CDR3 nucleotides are TGTGCCAGCAGCTCCAAGGTCGGGACTGGAAACACCATATATTTT.

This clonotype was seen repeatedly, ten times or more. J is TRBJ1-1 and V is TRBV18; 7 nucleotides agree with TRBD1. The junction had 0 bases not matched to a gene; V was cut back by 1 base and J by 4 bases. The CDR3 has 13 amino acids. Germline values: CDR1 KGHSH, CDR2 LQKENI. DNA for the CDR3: TGTGCCAGCTCACCACAGGGGGCCACTGAAGCTTTCTTT. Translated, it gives CASSPQGATEAFF.

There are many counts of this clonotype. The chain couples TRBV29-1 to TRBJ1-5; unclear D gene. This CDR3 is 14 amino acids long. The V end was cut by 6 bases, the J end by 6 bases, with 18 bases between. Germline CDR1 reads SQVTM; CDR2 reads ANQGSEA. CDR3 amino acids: CSVRDAGLSQPQHF. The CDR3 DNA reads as TGCAGCGTCCGAGATGCGGGTCTGAGTCAGCCCCAGCATTTT.

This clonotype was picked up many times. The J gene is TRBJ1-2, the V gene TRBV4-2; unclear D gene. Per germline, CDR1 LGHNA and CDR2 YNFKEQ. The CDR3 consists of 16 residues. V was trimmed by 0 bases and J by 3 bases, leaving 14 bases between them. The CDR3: CASSQETSVWDYGYTF. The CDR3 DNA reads TGTGCCAGCAGCCAAGAAACGTCGGTGTGGGACTATGGCTACACCTTC.

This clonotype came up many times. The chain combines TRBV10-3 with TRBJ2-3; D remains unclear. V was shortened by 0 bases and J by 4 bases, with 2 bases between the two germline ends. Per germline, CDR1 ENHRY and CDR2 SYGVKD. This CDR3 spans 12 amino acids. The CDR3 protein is CAISESSDTQYF. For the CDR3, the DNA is TGTGCCATCAGTGAGTCTTCAGATACGCAGTATTTT.

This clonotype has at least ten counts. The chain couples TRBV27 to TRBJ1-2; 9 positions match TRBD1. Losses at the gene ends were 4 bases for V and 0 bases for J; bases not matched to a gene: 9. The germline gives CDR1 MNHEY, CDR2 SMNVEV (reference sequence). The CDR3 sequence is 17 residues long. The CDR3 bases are TGTGCCAGCAGTTCCCTACAAACAGGGGGCCCTAACTATGGCTACACCTTC. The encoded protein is CASSSLQTGGPNYGYTF.

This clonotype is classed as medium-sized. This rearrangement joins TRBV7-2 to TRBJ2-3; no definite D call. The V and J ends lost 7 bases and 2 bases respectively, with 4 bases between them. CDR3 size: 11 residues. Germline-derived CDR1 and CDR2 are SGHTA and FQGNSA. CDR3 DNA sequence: TGTGCCAGCACCTACACAGATACGCAGTATTTT. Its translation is CASTYTDTQYF.

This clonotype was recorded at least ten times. This chain's CDR3 is CASSQGSPGLADADTQYF. Written as DNA, the CDR3 is TGTGCCAGCAGCCAAGGCTCCCCAGGCCTAGCGGACGCAGATACGCAGTATTTT. The chain joins TRBV3-1 to TRBJ2-3; 7 nucleotides agree with TRBD2. CDR1 LGHDT and CDR2 YNNKEL come from the germline V gene (reference sequence). V lost 1 base, J lost 4 bases, and 14 bases stayed unmatched. The CDR3 is 18 residues long.

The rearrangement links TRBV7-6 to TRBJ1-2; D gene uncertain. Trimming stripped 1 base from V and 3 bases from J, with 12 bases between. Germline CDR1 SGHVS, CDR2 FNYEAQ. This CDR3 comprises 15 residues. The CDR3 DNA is TGTGCCAGCAGCTTAGTGGCCAATCCAGACTATGGCTACACCTTC. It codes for CASSLVANPDYGYTF.

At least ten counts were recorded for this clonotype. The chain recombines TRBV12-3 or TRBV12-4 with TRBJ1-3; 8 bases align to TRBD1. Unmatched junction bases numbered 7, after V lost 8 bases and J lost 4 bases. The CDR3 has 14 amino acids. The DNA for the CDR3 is TGTGCCAGCCGAACCCGGACAGGGGGAAACACCATATATTTT. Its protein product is CASRTRTGGNTIYF.

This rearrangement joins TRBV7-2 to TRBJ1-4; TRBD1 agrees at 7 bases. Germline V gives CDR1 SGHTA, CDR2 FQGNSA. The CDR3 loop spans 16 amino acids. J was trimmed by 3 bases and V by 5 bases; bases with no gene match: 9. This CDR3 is CASSAITGTANEKLFF. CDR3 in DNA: TGTGCCAGCAGCGCAATCACCGGGACAGCTAATGAAAAACTGTTTTTT. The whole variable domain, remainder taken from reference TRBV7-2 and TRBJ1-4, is GAGVSQSPSNKVTEKGKDVELRCDPISGHTALYWYRQSLGQGLEFLIYFQGNSAPDKSGLPSDRFSAERTGGSVSTLTIQRTQQEDSAVYLCASSAITGTANEKLFFGSGTQLSVL.

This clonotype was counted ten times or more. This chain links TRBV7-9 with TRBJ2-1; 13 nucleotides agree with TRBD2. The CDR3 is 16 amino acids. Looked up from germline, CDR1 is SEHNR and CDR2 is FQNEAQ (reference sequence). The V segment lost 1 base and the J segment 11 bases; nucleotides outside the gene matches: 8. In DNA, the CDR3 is TGTGCCAGCAGCTTAGGTGGACTAGCGGGAGCCCTACAGCAGTTCTTC. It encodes CASSLGGLAGALQQFF.

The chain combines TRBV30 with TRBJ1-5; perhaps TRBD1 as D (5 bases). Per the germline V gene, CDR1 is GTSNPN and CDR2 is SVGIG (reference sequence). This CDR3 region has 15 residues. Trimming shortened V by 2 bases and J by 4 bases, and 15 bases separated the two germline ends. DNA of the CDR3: TGTGCCTGGAGTTGGGACCGCGGTGGGAATCAGCCCCAGCATTTT. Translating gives CAWSWDRGGNQPQHF. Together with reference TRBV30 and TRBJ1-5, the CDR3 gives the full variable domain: SQTIHQWPATLVQPVGSPLSLECTVEGTSNPNLYWYRQAAGRGLQLLFYSVGIGQISSEVPQNLSASRPQDRQFILSSKKLLLSDSGFYLCAWSWDRGGNQPQHFGDGTRLSIL.

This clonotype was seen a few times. This CDR3 reads CASIPTGSADTQYF. CDR3 nucleotide sequence: TGTGCCAGCATCCCGACGGGGTCGGCAGATACGCAGTATTTT. This chain joins TRBV12-3 or TRBV12-4 and TRBJ2-3; TRBD2 might be the D (5 bases). The length of the CDR3 is 14 residues. V was trimmed by 7 bases and J by 4 bases, leaving 15 bases between them.